This entry features one T cell receptor (beta chain) sequence. The antigen is unknown. V lost 4 bases, J lost 4 bases, and 7 bases lay in between. Germline V CDR1 and CDR2: SGHAT, FQNNGV. The CDR3 runs 12 residues. These data come from a study of vaccination and CD4 T cells after COVID-19. Study background: Convalescents were six males and four females, two of them Hispanic.

Treatment in this sample: approximately 10-day PBMC culture with coronavirus spike peptide pools or control peptides (ViraFEST assay). The Oncomine TCR Beta short-read assay was what sequenced the DNA obtained from cultured CD4+ T cells. Using its own MiXCR run on the PCR reads, TCRdb lists one record per CDR3 protein. The sample holds roughly 14,000 distinct CDR3 sequences, 25% to 40% seen once. This TCR was sampled from a human donor who had recovered from COVID-19. The specimen was CD4+ T cells from blood, cultured in vitro, collected after SARS-CoV-2 vaccination. This chain connects TRBV11-2 to TRBJ1-2; D remains unclear. Here the CDR3 DNA reads TGTGCCAGCAGCTCGAATGCCTATGGCTACACCTTC. Translation: CASSSNAYGYTF.